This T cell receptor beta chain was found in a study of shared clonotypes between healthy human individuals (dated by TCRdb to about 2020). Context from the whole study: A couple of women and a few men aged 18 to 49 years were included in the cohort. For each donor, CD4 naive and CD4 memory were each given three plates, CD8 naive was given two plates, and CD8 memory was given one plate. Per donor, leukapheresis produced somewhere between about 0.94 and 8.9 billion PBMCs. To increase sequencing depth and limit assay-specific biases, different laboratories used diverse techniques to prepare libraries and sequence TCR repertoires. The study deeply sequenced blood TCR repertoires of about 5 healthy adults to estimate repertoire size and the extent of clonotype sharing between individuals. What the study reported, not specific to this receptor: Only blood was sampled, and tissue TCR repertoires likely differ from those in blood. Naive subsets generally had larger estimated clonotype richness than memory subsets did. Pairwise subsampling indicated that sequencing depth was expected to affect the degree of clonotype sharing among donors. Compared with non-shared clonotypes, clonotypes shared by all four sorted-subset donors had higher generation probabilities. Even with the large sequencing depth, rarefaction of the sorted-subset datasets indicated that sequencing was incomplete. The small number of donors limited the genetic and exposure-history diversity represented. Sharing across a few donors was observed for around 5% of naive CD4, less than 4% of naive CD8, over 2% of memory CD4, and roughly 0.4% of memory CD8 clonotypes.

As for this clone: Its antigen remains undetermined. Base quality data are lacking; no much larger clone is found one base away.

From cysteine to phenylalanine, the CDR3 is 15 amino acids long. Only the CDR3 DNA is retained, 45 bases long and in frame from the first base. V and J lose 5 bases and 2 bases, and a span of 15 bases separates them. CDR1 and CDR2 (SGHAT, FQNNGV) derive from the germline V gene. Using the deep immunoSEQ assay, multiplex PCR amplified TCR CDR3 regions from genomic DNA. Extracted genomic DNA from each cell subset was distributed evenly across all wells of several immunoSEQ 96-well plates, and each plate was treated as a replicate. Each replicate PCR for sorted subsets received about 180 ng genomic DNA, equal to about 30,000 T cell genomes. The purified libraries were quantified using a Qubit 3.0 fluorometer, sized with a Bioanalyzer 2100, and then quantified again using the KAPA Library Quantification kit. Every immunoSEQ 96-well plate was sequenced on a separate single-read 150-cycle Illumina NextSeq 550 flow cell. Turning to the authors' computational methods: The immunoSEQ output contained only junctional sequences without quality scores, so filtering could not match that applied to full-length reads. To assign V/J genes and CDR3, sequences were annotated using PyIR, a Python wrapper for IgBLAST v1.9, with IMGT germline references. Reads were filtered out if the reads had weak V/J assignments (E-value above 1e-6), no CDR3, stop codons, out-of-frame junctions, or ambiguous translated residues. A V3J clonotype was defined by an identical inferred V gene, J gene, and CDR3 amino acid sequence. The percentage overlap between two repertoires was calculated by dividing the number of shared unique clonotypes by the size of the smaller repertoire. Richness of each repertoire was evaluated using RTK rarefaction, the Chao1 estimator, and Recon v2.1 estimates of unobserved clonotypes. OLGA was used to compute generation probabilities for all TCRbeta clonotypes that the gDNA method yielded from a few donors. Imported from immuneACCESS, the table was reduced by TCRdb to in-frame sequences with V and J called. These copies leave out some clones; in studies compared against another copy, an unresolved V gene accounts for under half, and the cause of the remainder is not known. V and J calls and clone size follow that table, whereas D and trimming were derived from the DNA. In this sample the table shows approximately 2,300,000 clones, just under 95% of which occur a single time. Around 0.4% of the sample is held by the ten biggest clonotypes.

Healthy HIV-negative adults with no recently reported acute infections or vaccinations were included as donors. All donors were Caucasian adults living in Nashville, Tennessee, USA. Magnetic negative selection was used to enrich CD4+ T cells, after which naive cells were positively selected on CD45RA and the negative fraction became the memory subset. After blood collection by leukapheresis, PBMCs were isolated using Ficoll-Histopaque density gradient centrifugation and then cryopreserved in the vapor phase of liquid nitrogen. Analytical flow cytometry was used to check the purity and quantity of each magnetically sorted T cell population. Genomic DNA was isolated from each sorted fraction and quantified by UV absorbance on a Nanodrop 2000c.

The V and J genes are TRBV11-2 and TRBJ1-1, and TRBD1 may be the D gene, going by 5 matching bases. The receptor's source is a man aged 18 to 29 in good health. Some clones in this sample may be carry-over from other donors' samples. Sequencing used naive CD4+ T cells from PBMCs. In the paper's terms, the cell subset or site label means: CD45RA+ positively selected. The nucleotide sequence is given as TGTGCCAGCAGCACACCCCGGGACGGTAACACTGAAGCTTTCTTT. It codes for CASSTPRDGNTEAFF.